The TCR beta chain under discussion was sequenced for a study of blood T cells in healthy people across ages. Study context: About one barcoded beta molecule per two T cells was the capture yield of template switching.

Through a sample-barcoded 5' primer and a J-beta primer mix, a second PCR was run for roughly 6 to 11 cycles. TCRdb analysed the 5' RACE reads with MiXCR anew, one entry per CDR3 protein. The sample shows about 1,500,000 distinct CDR3 sequences, roughly 45% of them seen only once. Trimming pared 0 bases from V and 11 bases from J, leaving 17 bases between. The CDR3 spans 16 residues. CDR1 and CDR2 (germline): WNHNN, SYGVQD (reference sequence). Extracted total RNA amounted to at least 5.5 micrograms for each sample. The rearrangement links TRBV10-1 to TRBJ2-6, with D perhaps matching TRBD2 (5 bases). The sequencing input was blood. The source is a woman younger than 30 in good health. The CDR3 sequence: CASSESHRTGWDVLTF. The DNA of the CDR3 is TGCGCCAGCAGTGAGTCCCACCGGACTGGATGGGACGTCCTGACTTTC.